This T cell receptor beta chain appears in the sequencing data of a study of T cell responses to AZD1222 COVID-19 vaccine. This CDR3 contains 14 residues. Trimming cost V 3 bases and J 2 bases, with 9 bases left between them. Germline V CDR1 and CDR2: LNHDA, SQIVND (reference sequence). Here immunoSEQ multiplex PCR was the method, and the copy in TCRdb shows in-frame clones only, minus some. The sample carries some 130,000 clones, 80% to 90% recorded once. This clone was counted a single time. V is TRBV19 and J is TRBJ2-3; D remains unclear. This specimen consisted of peripheral blood, obtained 28 days after the second AZD1222 dose. The sequence came from an adult who received the AZD1222 COVID-19 vaccine. CDR3 sequence: CASSMGGFTDTQYF. The CDR3 DNA reads as TGTGCCAGTAGTATGGGCGGCTTCACAGATACGCAGTATTTT.